The 14 T cell receptor beta chains below were found in one sample sequenced in a study of Ad26.COV2.S vaccination and SARS-CoV-2 variants. Treatment meaning: around 19 received Ad26.COV2.S at low or high dose, single or two shots; five or six received placebo; per-sample allocation not given. Sampling was performed 63 days after the first vaccine or placebo injection. Profiled with immunoSEQ multiplex PCR; TCRdb holds only in-frame clones, not every one. The sample gives 200,000 to 250,000 clones, 70% to 90% of which show up once; approximately 11% is in the top ten. Sequenced here: peripheral blood, sampled in a trial of Ad26.COV2.S vaccine versus placebo. All receptors come from a person between 18 and 59 years old who received the Ad26.COV2.S COVID-19 vaccine or a placebo.

The chain couples TRBV27 to TRBJ1-6; D perhaps matches TRBD1 (5 bases). CDR3 length: 15 residues. Germline V gene sequence: CDR1 MNHEY, CDR2 SMNVEV (reference sequence). The V end lost 0 bases, the J end lost 5 bases, and 8 bases lay between the germline ends. The CDR3: CASSLSGGDNSPLHF. CDR3 in DNA: TGTGCCAGCAGTTTATCGGGGGGGGATAATTCACCCCTCCACTTT.

The chain is built from TRBV30 and TRBJ2-3; unclear D gene. This CDR3 contains 13 residues. Trimming shortened V by 2 bases and J by 2 bases, and 8 bases separated the two germline ends. CDR1 and CDR2 from the germline V gene are GTSNPN and SVGIG (reference sequence). Written as DNA, the CDR3 is TGTGCCTGGAGTAACGGAATCACAGATACGCAGTATTTT. Translated, it gives CAWSNGITDTQYF.

This clone occurred once. The J gene is TRBJ2-7, the V gene TRBV10-2; D possibly corresponds to TRBD1 (6 bases). The CDR3 covers 16 residues. Germline-derived CDR1 and CDR2 are WSHSY and SAAADI. V was pared by 2 bases and J by 7 bases, with 21 bases between. The CDR3 nucleotides are TGCGCCAGCAGTGAGGGACAGAGCCTCTCGGGCCCGGAGCAGTACTTC. Its protein is CASSEGQSLSGPEQYF.

The V and J genes are TRBV19 and TRBJ2-7, with TRBD1 as a possible D gene (5 bases). Germline values: CDR1 LNHDA, CDR2 SQIVND (reference sequence). The CDR3 is 8 amino acids. CDR3 coding DNA: TGTAAGGGGCGTAAACAGTACTTC. Its protein is CKGRKQYF.

V is TRBV7-8 and J is TRBJ2-1, with D maybe TRBD1 (6 bases). The V end lost 1 base, the J end lost 5 bases, and 33 bases lay between the germline ends. The CDR3 contains 22 residues. The germline gives CDR1 SGHVS, CDR2 FQNEAQ. For the CDR3, the DNA is TGTGCCAGCAGCTTAGAGTTGGCAGGGGCGGCTTGGGTCGGGAAGGGAGACAATGAGCAGTTCTTC. It codes for CASSLELAGAAWVGKGDNEQFF.

The J gene is TRBJ2-3, the V gene TRBV3-1 (or the pseudogene TRBV3-2), with D tentatively TRBD1 (6 bases). The V and J ends lost 5 bases and 4 bases respectively, with 19 bases between them. The CDR3 is 16 amino acids. Looked up from germline, CDR1 is LGHDT and CDR2 is YNNKEL (reference sequence). CDR3 in DNA: TGTGCCAGCAGCACGAGGGGCAGGGGCCAGGCAGATACGCAGTATTTT. Translating gives CASSTRGRGQADTQYF.

This clone was counted a few times. The gene calls are TRBV27 and TRBJ2-2; D remains ambiguous. The CDR3 length is 11 residues. The ends were cut back, 6 bases at V and 7 bases at J, with 6 bases in the middle. Germline CDR1 and CDR2: MNHEY and SMNVEV (reference sequence). CDR3 loop: CASRKDGELFF. Written as DNA, the CDR3 is TGTGCCAGCAGGAAAGACGGGGAGCTGTTTTTT.

This chain connects TRBV6-5 to TRBJ2-5; D gene unclear. Looked up from germline, CDR1 is MNHEY and CDR2 is SVGAGI. This CDR3 region has 13 residues. V lost 2 bases, J lost 3 bases, and 7 bases lay in between. The CDR3 sequence is CASSYTAEETQYF. CDR3 DNA: TGTGCCAGCAGTTACACGGCGGAAGAGACCCAGTACTTC.

The chain joins TRBV30 to TRBJ1-2, with TRBD1 as a possible D gene (6 bases). The CDR3 sequence is 14 residues long. The germline V gene encodes CDR1 GTSNPN and CDR2 SVGIG (reference sequence). With 1 base removed from V and 2 bases from J, the gap between germline ends came to 11 bases. This chain's CDR3 is CAWSGVGGNYGYTF. CDR3 sequence (DNA): TGTGCCTGGAGTGGGGTAGGGGGGAACTATGGCTACACCTTC.

V and J are TRBV19 and TRBJ2-1; 8 nucleotides line up with TRBD1. The CDR3 is 15 amino acids. The J segment lost 5 bases and the V segment lost 5 bases, leaving 8 bases of the junction unmatched. Germline-derived CDR1 and CDR2 are LNHDA and SQIVND (reference sequence). DNA for the CDR3: TGTGCCAGTAGTCGACAGGGGACCGGTAACAATGAGCAGTTCTTC. Its translation is CASSRQGTGNNEQFF.

The V and J genes are TRBV3-1 (or the pseudogene TRBV3-2) and TRBJ1-5; no firm D call. The CDR3 is 13 amino acids. Germline V gene sequence: CDR1 LGHDT, CDR2 YNNKEL (reference sequence). The V end was cut by 0 bases, the J end by 6 bases, with 6 bases between. CDR3 loop: CASSQDGIQPQHF. CDR3 coding DNA: TGTGCCAGCAGCCAAGATGGGATTCAGCCCCAGCATTTT.

In this sample, this clone turned up a few times. The rearrangement uses TRBV5-6 and TRBJ2-7; 7 bases are a match to TRBD1. V dropped 2 bases and J dropped 3; count of bases not matched to a gene: 5. Looked up from germline, CDR1 is SGHDT and CDR2 is YYEEEE. This CDR3 spans 14 amino acids. The DNA of the CDR3 is TGTGCCAGCAGCTTTGACAGGGTGAGCTACGAGCAGTACTTC. This codes for CASSFDRVSYEQYF.

The CDR3 sequence is CASTAGQGPYEQYF. The CDR3 DNA is TGTGCCAGCACCGCGGGACAGGGTCCCTACGAGCAGTACTTC. V gene TRBV6-5 combines with J gene TRBJ2-7; the match to TRBD1 covers 9 bases. V was pared by 7 bases and J by 2 bases, with 6 bases of the junction left unmatched. This CDR3 comprises 14 residues. In germline, CDR1 is MNHEY, CDR2 SVGAGI.

This chain joins TRBV7-6 and TRBJ1-2; the match to TRBD1 covers 7 bases. Looked up from germline, CDR1 is SGHVS and CDR2 is FNYEAQ. This CDR3 spans 15 amino acids. The V segment lost 1 base and the J segment 1 base; nucleotides outside the gene matches: 3. CDR3 coding DNA: TGTGCCAGCAGCTTAGGGACAGGAATTAACTATGGCTACACCTTC. Its protein is CASSLGTGINYGYTF. Based on the CDR3 plus reference TRBV7-6 and TRBJ1-2, the full variable domain is GAGVSQSPRYKVTKRGQDVALRCDPISGHVSLYWYRQALGQGPEFLTYFNYEAQQDKSGLPNDRFSAERPEGSISTLTIQRTEQRDSAMYRCASSLGTGINYGYTFGSGTRLTVV.